These 13 T cell receptor beta chains originate from one sample sequenced in a study of cytomegalovirus exposure and HLA in healthy donors. With 60 Vbeta and 13 Jbeta primers, the PCR was carried out. The assay was immunoSEQ multiplex PCR, and TCRdb's table has in-frame clones only and misses some. The sample carries 100,000 or so clones, roughly three quarters recorded once. Sequences were obtained from PBMCs. The receptors were sampled from a male donor in good health and CMV-seropositive.

The chain has TRBV4-3 and TRBJ1-4; D possibly corresponds to TRBD1 (5 bases). V gave up 8 bases and J gave up 6 bases, with 16 bases separating them. Germline CDR1 LGHNA, CDR2 YSLEER. This CDR3 spans 14 amino acids. CDR3 nucleotides: TGCGCCAGCGCCAGAAGGGGAGGGGATGAAAAACTGTTTTTT. It translates to CASARRGGDEKLFF.

The chain combines TRBV10-3 with TRBJ2-3; a possible D gene is TRBD1 (5 bases). CDR1 ENHRY and CDR2 SYGVKD come from the germline V gene. The CDR3 extends over 14 amino acids. The V end was cut by 0 bases, the J end by 6 bases, with 10 bases between. This CDR3 reads CAISESLGVDTQYF. CDR3 nucleotide sequence: TGTGCCATCAGTGAGTCGTTAGGGGTGGATACGCAGTATTTT.

V is TRBV14 and J is TRBJ1-1, with D tentatively TRBD1 (5 bases). The CDR3 is made up of 14 amino acids. The V and J ends lost 4 bases and 5 bases respectively, with 14 bases between them. The germline V gene encodes CDR1 SGHDN and CDR2 FVKESK. The CDR3 region is CASSPHVGGTEAFF. For the CDR3, the DNA is TGTGCCAGCAGCCCCCACGTTGGGGGGACTGAAGCTTTCTTT.

This clone appeared a few times. V usage is TRBV4-1 and J usage is TRBJ2-3; tentatively, D is TRBD2 (5 bases). Trimming took off 8 bases at V and 0 bases at J, with 9 bases between the two ends. The germline V gene has CDR1 MGHRA and CDR2 YSYEKL. This CDR3 region has 13 residues. The CDR3 DNA reads as TGCGCCAGCGAATCGGGGAGCACAGATACGCAGTATTTT. Its protein is CASESGSTDTQYF.

This clone was recorded a few times. This chain links TRBV27 with TRBJ2-2; 10 positions match TRBD1. This CDR3 has 14 residues. J gave up 7 bases and V 5 bases, and 4 bases lay outside the gene matches. Germline CDR1 and CDR2: MNHEY and SMNVEV (reference sequence). The CDR3 loop is CASSDRGLYGELFF. The DNA for the CDR3 is TGTGCCAGCAGTGACAGGGGGCTTTACGGGGAGCTGTTTTTT.

V and J are TRBV6-5 and TRBJ2-7; D might be TRBD1 (6 bases). Trimming shortened V by 4 bases and J by 7 bases, and 17 bases separated the two germline ends. Germline-derived CDR1 and CDR2 are MNHEY and SVGAGI. CDR3 length: 14 amino acids. Here the CDR3 DNA reads TGTGCCAGCAGTTCCCATGACAGGTTGGCAGAGCAGTACTTC. This sequence encodes CASSSHDRLAEQYF.

The CDR3 region has the DNA TGCGCCAGCAGCCAAGGGCGCCCAGCGGGAGGGTACGAGCAGTACTTC. This translates into CASSQGRPAGGYEQYF. This rearrangement joins TRBV4-1 to TRBJ2-7; 10 bases are a match to TRBD2. CDR3 length equals 16 residues. The trim removed 1 base at V and 4 bases at J, leaving 7 bases unmatched. Germline-derived CDR1 and CDR2 are MGHRA and YSYEKL.

This clone has just a few counts. The chain combines TRBV15 with TRBJ2-1; D may be TRBD2 (5 bases). CDR1 LNHNV and CDR2 YYDKDF come from the germline V gene (reference sequence). Trimming removed 6 bases at V and 6 bases at J, with 18 bases between. This CDR3 comprises 15 residues. DNA of the CDR3: TGTGCCACCAGGTTGGGAGTAGCTCCCCTCAATGAGCAGTTCTTC. This codes for CATRLGVAPLNEQFF.

This chain links TRBV10-3 with TRBJ2-5; weak D call: TRBD1 (6 bases). Trimming pared 6 bases from V and 5 bases from J, leaving 16 bases between. CDR1 is ENHRY, CDR2 SYGVKD, per germline. There are 14 residues in the CDR3. Written as DNA, the CDR3 is TGTGCCATCAGCCCCCGAGGGCAGGGGGAGACCCAGTACTTC. Its translation is CAISPRGQGETQYF.

The gene calls are TRBV7-9 and TRBJ2-5, with no clear D. V lost 0 bases to trimming and J lost 4 bases, with 12 bases between them. This CDR3 comprises 15 residues. Germline V CDR1 and CDR2: SEHNR, FQNEAQ (reference sequence). CDR3 sequence (DNA): TGTGCCAGCAGCTTAGCCGGTTCACCGGGAGAGACCCAGTACTTC. Translating gives CASSLAGSPGETQYF.

With respect to this clone: Germline is not matched at one junction end, which may reflect a read error. The chain is built from TRBV11-2 and TRBJ1-1; D not certain. The CDR3 length is 12 residues. Germline lookup yields CDR1 SGHAT and CDR2 FQNNGV. CDR3 amino acids: CASSLDIPEAFF. The CDR3 nucleotides read TGTGCCAGCAGCTTAGATATCCCTGAGGCTTTCTTT.

The chain joins TRBV7-9 to TRBJ2-1; D possibly corresponds to TRBD1 (6 bases). Trimming left V 0 bases short and J 6 bases short, with 21 bases between. Germline CDR1 reads SEHNR; CDR2 reads FQNEAQ (reference sequence). This CDR3 is 18 amino acids long. The CDR3: CASSLAGGALAKTNEQFF. The CDR3 bases are TGTGCCAGCAGCTTAGCAGGGGGTGCGTTAGCGAAAACCAATGAGCAGTTCTTC.

This clone was counted a few times. V usage is TRBV9 and J usage is TRBJ2-1; 11 bases align to TRBD2. Trimming took 1 base from V and 10 from J; bases not matched to a gene: 7. The CDR3 runs to 15 residues. The germline CDR1 and CDR2 sequences are SGDLS and YYNGEE. CDR3 region: CASSVSSGRAGEQFF. For the CDR3, the DNA is TGTGCCAGCAGCGTAAGTAGCGGGAGGGCCGGGGAGCAGTTCTTC.